This T cell receptor (beta chain) stems from a study of identical twins. Study observations and caveats: Partly confounded zero-insertion analyses could result from invariant MAIT and iNKT cells.

Template switching introduced a universal primer site, and the cDNA bore unique molecular identifiers. MiXCR, run by TCRdb on the 5' RACE reads, gives a single entry per CDR3 protein. The data contain about 1.7 million distinct CDR3 sequences, roughly a third of them singletons. In its sample, this clonotype was seen many times. What it binds is unknown. The CDR3 covers 14 residues. V lost 2 bases to trimming and J lost 2 bases, with 8 bases between them. The chain carries TRBV12-3 or TRBV12-4 and TRBJ2-3; D remains ambiguous. This TCR came from a newborn girl in good health. Sequencing was done on a sample of cord blood. For the CDR3, the DNA is TGTGCCAGCAGTTTAAGGAGATTCACAGATACGCAGTATTTT. This translates into CASSLRRFTDTQYF.